Listed below are T cell receptor beta chains from one sample, sequenced in a study of control samples from healthy donors and cancer patients. Sequencing used immunoSEQ multiplex PCR; TCRdb keeps in-frame clones, though not all of them. The repertoire includes just over 9,000 clones, 90% to 95% of them detected once, and just under 20% sits in the top ten. The sample consisted of PBMCs. These TCRs come from a man aged 55 to 70 with colorectal cancer. The CDR3 runs from the conserved cysteine through the conserved F or W. Each record gives: V gene, CDR3 length, clone size, J gene, D gene, CDR3 protein, CDR3 DNA. The D gene is left open where the match is weak. A row's size may be missing; if present it is once, few, many or a size class.

v_call: TRBV19; cdr3_length: 15; clone_size: .; j_call: TRBJ1-1; d_call: .; cdr3_aa: CASNRGLQGVTEAFF; cdr3_nt: TGTGCCAGTAACCGCGGTCTTCAAGGGGTCACTGAAGCTTTCTTT
v_call: TRBV15; cdr3_length: 14; clone_size: .; j_call: TRBJ2-7; d_call: .; cdr3_aa: CATSLRENSYEQYF; cdr3_nt: TGTGCCACCAGTCTACGGGAGAATTCCTACGAGCAGTACTTC
v_call: TRBV9; cdr3_length: 19; clone_size: .; j_call: TRBJ2-6; d_call: TRBD1; cdr3_aa: CASSVGTGGPLPGANVLTF; cdr3_nt: TGTGCCAGCAGCGTCGGGACAGGGGGCCCCCTTCCTGGGGCCAACGTCCTGACTTTC
v_call: TRBV4-1; cdr3_length: 15; clone_size: .; j_call: TRBJ2-1; d_call: .; cdr3_aa: CASSQGLIGFQEQFF; cdr3_nt: TGCGCCAGCAGCCAAGGGCTAATTGGTTTCCAAGAGCAGTTCTTC
v_call: TRBV4-3; cdr3_length: 15; clone_size: few; j_call: TRBJ1-2; d_call: TRBD1; cdr3_aa: CASSQDPRDSGGYTF; cdr3_nt: TGCGCCAGCAGCCAAGACCCTCGGGACAGCGGAGGCTACACCTTC
v_call: TRBV15; cdr3_length: 13; clone_size: .; j_call: TRBJ1-1; d_call: .; cdr3_aa: CATSRAGSTEAFF; cdr3_nt: TGTGCCACCAGCAGAGCTGGTTCCACTGAAGCTTTCTTT
v_call: TRBV2; cdr3_length: 15; clone_size: once; j_call: TRBJ1-1; d_call: .; cdr3_aa: CASSAGVEGGTEAFF; cdr3_nt: TGTGCCAGCAGTGCGGGGGTGGAGGGAGGCACTGAAGCTTTCTTT
v_call: TRBV5-4; cdr3_length: 14; clone_size: .; j_call: TRBJ2-7; d_call: .; cdr3_aa: CASSWSGSTREQYF; cdr3_nt: TGTGCCAGCAGCTGGTCCGGGTCAACACGCGAGCAGTACTTC
v_call: TRBV2; cdr3_length: 14; clone_size: .; j_call: TRBJ1-1; d_call: .; cdr3_aa: CATEGGALQTEAFF; cdr3_nt: TGTGCCACCGAGGGGGGGGCCTTACAGACTGAAGCTTTCTTT
v_call: TRBV9; cdr3_length: 15; clone_size: .; j_call: TRBJ1-2; d_call: .; cdr3_aa: CASSVEGWGSYGYTF; cdr3_nt: TGTGCCAGCAGCGTAGAGGGGTGGGGGTCCTATGGCTACACCTTC
v_call: TRBV3-1/TRBV3-2; cdr3_length: 19; clone_size: .; j_call: TRBJ2-3; d_call: TRBD2; cdr3_aa: CASSQELLGTSGVTDTQYF; cdr3_nt: TGTGCCAGCAGCCAAGAACTACTGGGGACTAGCGGGGTAACAGATACGCAGTATTTT
v_call: TRBV7-8; cdr3_length: 16; clone_size: .; j_call: TRBJ1-2; d_call: TRBD1; cdr3_aa: CASSPSGQGMGVGYTF; cdr3_nt: TGTGCCAGCAGCCCATCGGGACAGGGGATGGGGGTTGGCTACACCTTC
v_call: TRBV13; cdr3_length: 15; clone_size: few; j_call: TRBJ1-5; d_call: TRBD1; cdr3_aa: CASSLGRTGIQPQHF; cdr3_nt: TGTGCCAGCAGCTTAGGCCGGACAGGTATTCAGCCCCAGCATTTT
v_call: TRBV4-3; cdr3_length: 16; clone_size: few; j_call: TRBJ1-6; d_call: .; cdr3_aa: CASSQDNDRYNSPLHF; cdr3_nt: TGCGCCAGCAGCCAAGATAATGACAGGTATAATTCACCCCTCCACTTT
v_call: TRBV7-8; cdr3_length: 16; clone_size: .; j_call: TRBJ2-3; d_call: .; cdr3_aa: CASSLGQGGSTDTQYF; cdr3_nt: TGTGCCAGCAGCTTAGGGCAGGGGGGGAGCACAGATACGCAGTATTTT
v_call: TRBV7-2; cdr3_length: 13; clone_size: .; j_call: TRBJ2-7; d_call: .; cdr3_aa: CASSSPVSYEQYF; cdr3_nt: TGTGCCAGCAGCTCCCCGGTCTCCTACGAGCAGTACTTC
v_call: TRBV4-3; cdr3_length: 15; clone_size: .; j_call: TRBJ1-2; d_call: .; cdr3_aa: CASSQDVGVRYGYTF; cdr3_nt: TGCGCCAGCAGCCAAGATGTCGGGGTTCGTTATGGCTACACCTTC
v_call: TRBV5-5; cdr3_length: 13; clone_size: .; j_call: TRBJ1-3; d_call: .; cdr3_aa: CASSAGQGNTIYF; cdr3_nt: TGTGCCAGCAGCGCAGGACAGGGAAACACCATATATTTT
v_call: TRBV30; cdr3_length: 12; clone_size: once; j_call: TRBJ1-2; d_call: .; cdr3_aa: CAWRGGEYGYTF; cdr3_nt: TGTGCCTGGAGGGGGGGCGAGTATGGCTACACCTTC
v_call: TRBV4-2; cdr3_length: 15; clone_size: .; j_call: TRBJ2-1; d_call: TRBD2; cdr3_aa: CASSHPGGGYNEQFF; cdr3_nt: TGTGCCAGCAGCCACCCGGGGGGGGGATACAATGAGCAGTTCTTC
v_call: TRBV28; cdr3_length: 14; clone_size: .; j_call: TRBJ1-1; d_call: .; cdr3_aa: CASSLQGMNTEAFF; cdr3_nt: TGTGCCAGCAGTTTACAGGGAATGAACACTGAAGCTTTCTTT
v_call: TRBV7-8; cdr3_length: 12; clone_size: .; j_call: TRBJ1-6; d_call: .; cdr3_aa: CASSRTNSPLHF; cdr3_nt: TGTGCCAGCAGCCGGACCAATTCACCCCTCCACTTT
v_call: TRBV4-3; cdr3_length: 13; clone_size: .; j_call: TRBJ1-2; d_call: TRBD1; cdr3_aa: CASSQDRIYGYTF; cdr3_nt: TGCGCCAGCAGCCAGGACAGGATTTATGGCTACACCTTC
v_call: TRBV28; cdr3_length: 14; clone_size: .; j_call: TRBJ1-5; d_call: .; cdr3_aa: CASRFDTGGQPQHF; cdr3_nt: TGTGCCAGCAGGTTCGACACTGGCGGTCAGCCCCAGCATTTT
v_call: TRBV6-2/TRBV6-3; cdr3_length: 16; clone_size: once; j_call: TRBJ1-5; d_call: .; cdr3_aa: CASSGRMMGVNQPQHF; cdr3_nt: TGTGCCAGCAGTGGGAGGATGATGGGGGTCAATCAGCCCCAGCATTTT
v_call: TRBV30; cdr3_length: 14; clone_size: .; j_call: TRBJ1-6; d_call: .; cdr3_aa: CACGGAIYYSPLHF; cdr3_nt: TGTGCCTGTGGTGGGGCTATCTACTACTCACCCCTCCACTTT
v_call: TRBV4-1; cdr3_length: 14; clone_size: .; j_call: TRBJ1-6; d_call: TRBD1; cdr3_aa: CASSPTGGDSPLHF; cdr3_nt: TGCGCCAGCAGCCCGACAGGGGGGGATTCACCCCTCCACTTT
v_call: TRBV28; cdr3_length: 14; clone_size: .; j_call: TRBJ2-5; d_call: .; cdr3_aa: CASSYRVGRETQYF; cdr3_nt: TGTGCCAGCAGTTACAGGGTGGGACGAGAGACCCAGTACTTC
v_call: TRBV7-2; cdr3_length: 15; clone_size: .; j_call: TRBJ2-7; d_call: TRBD2; cdr3_aa: CASSASGGVTYEQYF; cdr3_nt: TGTGCCAGCAGCGCTAGCGGGGGGGTGACCTACGAGCAGTACTTC
v_call: TRBV20-1; cdr3_length: 15; clone_size: .; j_call: TRBJ1-5; d_call: .; cdr3_aa: CSASVTTGGDQPQHF; cdr3_nt: TGCAGTGCTAGTGTCACAACGGGAGGTGATCAGCCCCAGCATTTT
v_call: TRBV7-2; cdr3_length: 14; clone_size: .; j_call: TRBJ2-1; d_call: .; cdr3_aa: CASSLVYEAGEQFF; cdr3_nt: TGTGCCAGCAGCTTAGTGTACGAGGCGGGGGAGCAGTTCTTC
v_call: TRBV27; cdr3_length: 13; clone_size: .; j_call: TRBJ2-7; d_call: .; cdr3_aa: CASSLGPSYEQYF; cdr3_nt: TGTGCCAGCAGTTTGGGGCCCTCCTACGAGCAGTACTTC
v_call: TRBV19; cdr3_length: 13; clone_size: .; j_call: TRBJ2-5; d_call: .; cdr3_aa: CASSIQQQETQYF; cdr3_nt: TGTGCCAGTAGTATTCAACAGCAAGAGACCCAGTACTTC